This TCR beta chain was recovered during a study of CD8+ T cells in alopecia areata. Turning to the study itself: Patients in the treated group were given tofacitinib by mouth, 5 to 10 mg twice a day. Patients remained on tofacitinib for 6 to 18 months and then went 6 months without it. General study findings and limits: Higher clonality and more expanded CD8+ clones appeared in lesional than normal scalp.

With respect to this clone: Antigen unknown.

The CDR3 consists of 15 residues. Germline CDR1 and CDR2: MDHEN and SYDVKM. The V gene end was trimmed by 2 bases and the J gene end by 3 bases; junction bases not matched to a gene: 5. Extraction of RNA preceded its reverse transcription into cDNA, which served as the sequencing template. Repertoires were generated with immunoSEQ multiplex PCR, while TCRdb's copy carries only in-frame clones and drops some. The data show 120,000 or so clones, with around 60% seen just once and less than 5.5% held by the top ten. Lesional scalp punch biopsies and peripheral blood were collected from alopecia areata patients.

This material consisted of CD4+ T cells sorted from blood, taken at week 0. The gene calls are TRBV28 and TRBJ2-5; 8 bases agree with TRBD1. The receptor's source is a human donor with alopecia areata. The CDR3 reads CASSLRTGNKETQYF. CDR3 bases: TGTGCCAGCAGTTTAAGGACAGGGAACAAAGAGACCCAGTACTTC.